These 25 T cell receptor beta chains were all obtained from the same sample, sequenced in a study of T cells in Graves' hyperthyroidism and ophthalmopathy. Amplified regions were TCR beta CDR3 sequences from RNA transcripts. A first-round RT-PCR of the TCR CDR3 used the HTBI primer set. TCRdb ran MiXCR on the multiplex PCR reads and lists one entry per CDR3 protein. The sample has some 490,000 distinct CDR3 sequences; under 25% are singletons. The sample consisted of blood. The receptors derive from a woman in her 70s with Graves' ophthalmopathy.

This clonotype was counted only a few times. The chain links TRBV12-3 or TRBV12-4 to TRBJ2-7, with D unresolved. The CDR3 has 13 residues. Trimming left V 5 bases short and J 4 bases short, with 12 bases between. Here the CDR3 reads CASSPSPGYEQYF. DNA for the CDR3: TGTGCCAGCAGTCCATCCCCCGGGTACGAGCAGTACTTC.

J is TRBJ1-1 and V is TRBV20-1, with D perhaps matching TRBD1 (6 bases). Germline V gives CDR1 DFQATT, CDR2 SNEGSKA (reference sequence). V was trimmed by 6 bases and J by 3 bases, leaving 23 bases between them. This CDR3 has 16 residues. CDR3 amino acids: CSAPPSGGALYTEAFF. In DNA, the CDR3 is TGCAGTGCCCCTCCGTCCGGGGGCGCGCTGTACACTGAAGCTTTCTTT.

Ten or more counts support this clonotype. This rearrangement joins TRBV11-3 to TRBJ2-1, with 8 nucleotides matching TRBD2. Germline V gene lookup returns CDR1 SGHNT and CDR2 YENEEA. Trimming at V came to 2 bases and at J to 7 bases, leaving 10 bases not matched to a gene. The CDR3 extends over 16 amino acids. The CDR3 spells CASSLQGPAGANEQFF. The CDR3 DNA sequence: TGTGCCAGCAGCTTACAGGGCCCAGCGGGAGCGAATGAGCAGTTCTTC.

This clonotype appeared a few times. The J gene is TRBJ1-4, the V gene TRBV7-9, with TRBD1 matching over 10 bases. CDR1 is SEHNR, CDR2 FQNEAQ, per germline (reference sequence). The junction had 3 bases not matched to a gene; V was cut back by 3 bases and J by 8 bases. The CDR3 extends over 14 amino acids. The DNA of the CDR3 is TGTGCCAGCAGCTTGGGGACAGGGGCGGAAAAACTGTTTTTT. Its translation: CASSLGTGAEKLFF.

V gene TRBV12-3 or TRBV12-4 combines with J gene TRBJ2-7; tentative D call: TRBD2 (5 bases). Trimming pared 7 bases from V and 5 bases from J, leaving 15 bases between. CDR3 length: 13 residues. The CDR3 DNA follows: TGTGCCAGCACCTCTTCCGGGGAGCACGAGCAGTACTTC. Amino acids: CASTSSGEHEQYF.

The J gene is TRBJ2-3, the V gene TRBV3-1; no reliable D call. The CDR3 loop spans 12 amino acids. Trimming took off 1 base at V and 7 bases at J, with 6 bases between the two ends. Germline CDR1 is LGHDT and CDR2 is YNNKEL (reference sequence). The CDR3 here is CASSQASNTQYF. The DNA of the CDR3 is TGTGCCAGCAGCCAAGCCTCCAATACGCAGTATTTT.

V usage is TRBV9 and J usage is TRBJ2-2; D gene unclear. V gave up 7 bases and J gave up 5 bases, with 9 bases separating them. Germline V gene sequence: CDR1 SGDLS, CDR2 YYNGEE. The CDR3 length is 12 residues. The CDR3 nucleotides read TGTGCCAGCGACTTGGGGACCGGGGAGCTGTTTTTT. Translation gives CASDLGTGELFF.

This chain uses TRBV10-3 with TRBJ2-2; possible D gene TRBD1, 5 bases. The V end was cut by 7 bases, the J end by 2 bases, with 8 bases between. CDR3 length: 13 amino acids. CDR1 and CDR2 from the germline V gene are ENHRY and SYGVKD. In nucleotides, the CDR3 is TGTGCCATCAAAGGGGTCAACACCGGGGAGCTGTTTTTT. This translates into CAIKGVNTGELFF.

The CDR3 reads CASSQALLAGGVGNEQFF. Here the CDR3 DNA reads TGTGCCAGCAGCCAAGCATTGCTAGCGGGAGGAGTTGGCAATGAGCAGTTCTTC. This sequence joins TRBV14 and TRBJ2-1; 11 nucleotides agree with TRBD2. This CDR3 has 18 amino acids. V shed 1 base and J 6 bases; nucleotides not matched to a gene: 11. The germline V gene encodes CDR1 SGHDN and CDR2 FVKESK.

CDR3 in amino acids: CASSLRRSTDTQYF. The CDR3 DNA reads as TGTGCCAGCAGTCTCCGGCGAAGCACAGATACGCAGTATTTT. The chain employs TRBV7-6 and TRBJ2-3; D is ambiguous. The ends were cut back, 6 bases at V and 0 bases at J, with 10 bases in the middle. From germline, CDR1 is SGHVS and CDR2 FNYEAQ. The CDR3 is 14 amino acids.

This clonotype was recorded a few times. The chain links TRBV28 to TRBJ1-6; TRBD1 might be the D (5 bases). V was cut by 5 bases and J by 0 bases, with 11 bases left in between. This CDR3 is 16 amino acids long. Germline CDR1 MDHEN, CDR2 SYDVKM. The CDR3 DNA is TGTGCCAGCAGTAGGGGAGGGAGCTCCTATAATTCACCCCTCCACTTT. Translating gives CASSRGGSSYNSPLHF.

V is TRBV25-1 and J is TRBJ1-2; D is unresolved. The CDR3 length is 12 residues. Trimming took 3 bases from V and 5 from J, leaving 7 bases between them. Per the germline V gene, CDR1 is MGHDK and CDR2 is SYGVNS. The CDR3 DNA reads TGTGCCAGCAGTGATGGGTTGTATGGCTACACCTTC. Its protein is CASSDGLYGYTF.

The chain employs TRBV6-1 and TRBJ2-1; D is possibly TRBD1 or TRBD2 (5 bases each). The CDR3 runs to 16 residues. Germline V gene sequence: CDR1 MNHNS, CDR2 SASEGT. V was trimmed by 6 bases and J by 3 bases, leaving 18 bases between them. CDR3 protein: CASRDWGRINYNEQFF. The CDR3 DNA is TGTGCCAGCAGGGACTGGGGACGAATTAACTACAATGAGCAGTTCTTC.

The chain carries TRBV6-2 or TRBV6-3 and TRBJ1-2; D might be TRBD1 (5 bases). The CDR3 totals 15 residues. The germline CDR1 and CDR2 sequences are MNHEY and SVGEGT. V lost 6 bases and J 4 bases, leaving 18 bases between the germline ends. The CDR3: CASSRRDPPLYGYTF. DNA of the CDR3: TGTGCCAGCAGCCGCCGGGACCCCCCACTCTATGGCTACACCTTC.

This clonotype was counted ten times or more. The chain links TRBV13 to TRBJ1-2; tentative D call: TRBD1 (5 bases). CDR3 length: 12 amino acids. Germline V gene sequence: CDR1 PRHDT, CDR2 FYEKMQ (reference sequence). V lost 1 base and J 7 bases, leaving 7 bases between the germline ends. For the CDR3, the DNA is TGTGCCAGCAGCTTAGTCGGGGCTGGCTACACCTTC. Translation: CASSLVGAGYTF. The full variable domain, completed using reference TRBV13 and TRBJ1-2, is AAGVIQSPRHLIKEKRETATLKCYPIPRHDTVYWYQQGPGQDPQFLISFYEKMQSDKGSIPDRFSAQQFSDYHSELNMSSLELGDSALYFCASSLVGAGYTFGSGTRLTVV.

The chain joins TRBV20-1 to TRBJ2-1; D is possibly TRBD2 (6 bases). The CDR3 is made up of 15 amino acids. Looked up from germline, CDR1 is DFQATT and CDR2 is SNEGSKA (reference sequence). Trimming left V 0 bases short and J 3 bases short, with 12 bases between. The CDR3 DNA is TGCAGTGCTAGAGATCTTTCGGGAGTCTACAATGAGCAGTTCTTC. Its translation: CSARDLSGVYNEQFF.

This clonotype was detected many times. This rearrangement joins TRBV28 to TRBJ2-3, with D perhaps TRBD2 (6 bases). The CDR3 runs to 19 residues. Deletions cut 1 base from V and 3 bases from J, with 23 bases between. CDR1 and CDR2 (germline): MDHEN, SYDVKM. The CDR3 is CASSLYLRGGMRRTDTQYF. DNA for the CDR3: TGTGCCAGCAGTTTATACCTCCGCGGCGGGATGAGAAGGACAGATACGCAGTATTTT. Using reference TRBV28 and TRBJ2-3 for the parts outside the CDR3, the full variable domain is DVKVTQSSRYLVKRTGEKVFLECVQDMDHENMFWYRQDPGLGLRLIYFSYDVKMKEKGDIPEGYSVSREKKERFSLILESASTNQTSMYLCASSLYLRGGMRRTDTQYFGPGTRLTVL.

This clonotype was observed at least ten times. The chain recombines TRBV2 with TRBJ2-5; D gene unclear. The germline V gene encodes CDR1 SNHLY and CDR2 FYNNEI. This CDR3 contains 11 residues. Trimming left V 6 bases short and J 1 base short, with 3 bases between. The CDR3 here is CASRFQETQYF. The CDR3 region has the DNA TGTGCCAGCAGGTTCCAAGAGACCCAGTACTTC.

This clonotype has a single count. The gene calls are TRBV19 and TRBJ2-1; 10 bases map to TRBD2. The germline V gene encodes CDR1 LNHDA and CDR2 SQIVND (reference sequence). This CDR3 comprises 15 residues. Losses at the gene ends were 4 bases for V and 11 bases for J; bases not matched to a gene: 11. The CDR3 reads CASSKTGQTSGKQFF. DNA of the CDR3: TGTGCCAGTAGTAAAACAGGGCAAACTAGCGGGAAGCAGTTCTTC.

This sequence joins TRBV7-3 and TRBJ1-1; unclear D gene. The CDR3 is made up of 18 amino acids. V lost 1 base and J 4 bases, leaving 22 bases between the germline ends. The germline V gene encodes CDR1 SGHTA and CDR2 FQGTGA. The CDR3 nucleotides read TGTGCCAGCAGCTTAAGGGTGGTTGGCAGGCCGGGTTTCACTGAAGCTTTCTTT. Protein sequence: CASSLRVVGRPGFTEAFF.

The chain employs TRBV3-1 and TRBJ2-2; D may be TRBD1 (6 bases). From germline, CDR1 is LGHDT and CDR2 YNNKEL (reference sequence). This CDR3 has 15 residues. Trimming stripped 5 bases from V and 6 bases from J, with 16 bases between. DNA for the CDR3: TGTGCCAGCAGCAGAACAGGGTCTAGTCCCGGGGAGCTGTTTTTT. Translation gives CASSRTGSSPGELFF.

The rearrangement uses TRBV13 and TRBJ2-5; D is ambiguous. Germline V lookup: CDR1 PRHDT, CDR2 FYEKMQ (reference sequence). Trimming cost V 6 bases and J 3 bases, with 11 bases left between them. CDR3 length equals 13 residues. CDR3 loop: CASSAWNEETQYF. The CDR3, as DNA: TGTGCCAGCAGTGCCTGGAACGAAGAGACCCAGTACTTC.

The rearrangement joins TRBV29-1 to TRBJ2-7; possible D gene TRBD2, 6 bases. The CDR3 covers 14 residues. The V gene's germline CDR1 is SQVTM and CDR2 ANQGSEA. V was cut by 4 bases and J by 2 bases, with 15 bases left in between. CDR3 sequence (DNA): TGCAGCGTTGTTTTCGAGCGGGCCGCCTACGAGCAGTACTTC. Protein product: CSVVFERAAYEQYF.

V and J are TRBV5-1 and TRBJ2-1; 9 bases align to TRBD2. With V trimmed by 5 bases and J by 7 bases, 16 bases remained unmatched. CDR1 is SGHRS and CDR2 is YFSETQ in the germline V gene. CDR3 length equals 17 residues. CDR3 coding DNA: TGCGCCAGCAGAAAGCGGGAGGTTCTCTCCTCGATGAATGAGCAGTTCTTC. Protein product: CASRKREVLSSMNEQFF.

V and J are TRBV30 and TRBJ1-4, with D maybe TRBD1 (5 bases). CDR1 GTSNPN and CDR2 SVGIG come from the germline V gene (reference sequence). V lost 5 bases and J 4 bases, leaving 11 bases between the germline ends. This CDR3 is 13 amino acids long. The CDR3 bases are TGTGCCTGGGCGGGACGGATTAATGAAAAACTGTTTTTT. Translated: CAWAGRINEKLFF.